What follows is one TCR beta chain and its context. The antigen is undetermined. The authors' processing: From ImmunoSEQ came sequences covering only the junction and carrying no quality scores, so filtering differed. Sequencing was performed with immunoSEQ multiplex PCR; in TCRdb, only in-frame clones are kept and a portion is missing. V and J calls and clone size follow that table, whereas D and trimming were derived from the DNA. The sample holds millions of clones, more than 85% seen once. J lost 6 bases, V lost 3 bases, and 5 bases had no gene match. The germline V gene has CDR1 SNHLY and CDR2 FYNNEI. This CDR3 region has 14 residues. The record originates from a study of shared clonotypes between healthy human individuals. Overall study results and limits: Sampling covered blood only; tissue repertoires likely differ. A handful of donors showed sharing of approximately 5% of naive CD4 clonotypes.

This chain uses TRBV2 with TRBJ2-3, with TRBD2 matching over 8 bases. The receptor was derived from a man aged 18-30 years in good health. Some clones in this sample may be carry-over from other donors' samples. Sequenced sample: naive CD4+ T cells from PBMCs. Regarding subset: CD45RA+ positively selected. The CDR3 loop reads CASSEAGGADTQYF. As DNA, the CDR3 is TGTGCCAGCAGTGAGGCGGGAGGAGCGGATACGCAGTATTTT.